This T cell receptor (beta chain) was retrieved from a study of vaccination and CD4 T cells after COVID-19. Study summary: Convalescent donors were composed of six males and four females, of whom two were Hispanic. Findings of the study overall: Median reactive clonotypes, those recognizing SARS-CoV-2, rose from around 20 to 38, not significantly.

Treatment in this sample: approximately nine-day PBMC culture with coronavirus spike peptide pools or control peptides (ViraFEST assay). The Oncomine TCR Beta short-read assay was applied to DNA of cultured CD4+ T cells. From the PCR reads, TCRdb called clonotypes with MiXCR, one entry per CDR3 protein. Of some 6,000 distinct CDR3 sequences listed, roughly 30% are singletons. V was trimmed by 5 bases and J by 6 bases, leaving 16 bases between them. The CDR3 totals 14 residues. The V gene's germline CDR1 is LNHDA and CDR2 SQIVND (reference sequence). This clonotype was seen only a few times. Antigen: not known.

This clonotype was obtained from a human donor who had recovered from COVID-19. The rearrangement links TRBV19 to TRBJ1-2; TRBD1 is a possible D gene (6 bases). The sample consisted of CD4+ T cells from blood, cultured in vitro, taken after SARS-CoV-2 vaccination. The CDR3 nucleotides are TGTGCCAGTAGTGCCAGGGGAGTGGTGAATGGCTACACCTTC. Its translation: CASSARGVVNGYTF.